This TCR beta chain came from a study of T cell responses to AZD1222 COVID-19 vaccine. Whole-study findings and limits: Most donors were white British, females outnumbered males, and clonal diversity was possibly underestimated. Rises in breadth and depth of Spike-specific TCRs came after two AZD1222 doses. Spike was spanned by vaccine-associated CD4 TCRs, with dominance at 160-218 and 743-854.

V lost 8 bases and J lost 8, with 12 bases in between. Per the germline V gene, CDR1 is SNHLY and CDR2 is FYNNEI. This CDR3 is 12 amino acids long. Only in-frame clones appear in the TCRdb table, and some are missing; sequencing was by immunoSEQ multiplex PCR. The sample records more than 75,000 clones, approximately 83% being singletons. This clone occurred a few times. Antigen unknown. This sequence originates from an adult who received the AZD1222 COVID-19 vaccine. This rearrangement joins TRBV2 to TRBJ1-4; D may be TRBD1 (5 bases). Sequencing was performed on peripheral blood, taken 28 days after the second AZD1222 dose. CDR3 region: CASGQGREKLFF. The CDR3 region has the DNA TGTGCCAGCGGTCAGGGTAGGGAAAAACTGTTTTTT.